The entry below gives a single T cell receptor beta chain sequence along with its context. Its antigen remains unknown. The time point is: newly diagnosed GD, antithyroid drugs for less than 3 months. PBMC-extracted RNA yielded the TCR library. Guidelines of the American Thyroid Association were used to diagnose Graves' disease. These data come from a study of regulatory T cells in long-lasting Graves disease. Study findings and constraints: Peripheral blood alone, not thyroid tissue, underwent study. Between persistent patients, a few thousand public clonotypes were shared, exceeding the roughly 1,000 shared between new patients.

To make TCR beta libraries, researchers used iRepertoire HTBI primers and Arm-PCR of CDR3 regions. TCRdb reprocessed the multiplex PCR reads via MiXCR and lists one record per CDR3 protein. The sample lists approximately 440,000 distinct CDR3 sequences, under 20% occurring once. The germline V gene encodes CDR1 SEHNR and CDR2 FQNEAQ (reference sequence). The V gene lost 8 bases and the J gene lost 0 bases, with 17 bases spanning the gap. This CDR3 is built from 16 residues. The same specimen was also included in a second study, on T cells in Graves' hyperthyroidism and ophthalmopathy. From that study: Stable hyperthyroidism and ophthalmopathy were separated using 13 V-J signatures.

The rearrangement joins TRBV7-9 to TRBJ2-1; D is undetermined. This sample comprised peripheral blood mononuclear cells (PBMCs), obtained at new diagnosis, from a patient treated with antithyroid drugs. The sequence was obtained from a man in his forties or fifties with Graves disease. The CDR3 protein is CASGPPVSSSYNEQFF. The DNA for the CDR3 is TGTGCCAGCGGCCCCCCAGTTAGCAGCTCCTACAATGAGCAGTTCTTC.